This entry features one TCR beta chain sequence. This specimen belongs to a study of blood T cell repertoires in COVID-19. In the study overall: The origin of the acute and convalescent COVID-19 samples was the United States, Italy and Spain.

The method was immunoSEQ multiplex PCR; TCRdb's version includes in-frame clones alone and lacks a portion of them. The table includes roughly 100,000 clones, 60% to 80% detected once. Germline V gene sequence: CDR1 GTSNPN, CDR2 SVGIG (reference sequence). The CDR3 extends over 14 amino acids. The ends were cut back, 2 bases at V and 1 base at J, with 11 bases in the middle. Sequencing was performed on peripheral blood. The TCR sequence derives from a human donor with acute or convalescent COVID-19. The donor label of this sample is uncertain. V is TRBV30 and J is TRBJ1-2; perhaps TRBD1 as D (6 bases). CDR3: CAWSPQGVNYGYTF. The CDR3 DNA reads as TGTGCCTGGAGTCCACAGGGAGTTAACTATGGCTACACCTTC.